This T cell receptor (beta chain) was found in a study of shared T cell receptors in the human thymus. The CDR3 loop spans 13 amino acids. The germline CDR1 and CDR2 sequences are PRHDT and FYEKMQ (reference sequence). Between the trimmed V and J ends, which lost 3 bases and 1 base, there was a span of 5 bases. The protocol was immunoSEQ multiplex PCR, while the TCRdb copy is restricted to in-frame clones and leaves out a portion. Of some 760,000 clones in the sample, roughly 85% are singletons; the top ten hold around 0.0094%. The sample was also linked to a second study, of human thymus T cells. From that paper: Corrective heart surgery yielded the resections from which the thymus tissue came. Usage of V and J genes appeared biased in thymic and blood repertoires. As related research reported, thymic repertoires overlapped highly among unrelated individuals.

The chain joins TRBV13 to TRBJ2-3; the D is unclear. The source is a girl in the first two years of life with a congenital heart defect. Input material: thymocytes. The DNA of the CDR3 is TGTGCCAGCAGCTTCCTCCGCACAGATACGCAGTATTTT. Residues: CASSFLRTDTQYF.